The 26 T cell receptor beta chains in this list originate from one sample, sequenced in a study of breast tumors, draining lymph nodes, adjacent tissues. Via MiXCR, TCRdb re-called the multiplex PCR reads, giving one row per CDR3 protein. The sample shows under 250,000 distinct CDR3 sequences, less than 40% of them seen only once. Axillary draining lymph nodes of breast cancer patients supplied the node samples. Sample: axillary lymph node tissue. The source is a female donor with breast cancer. Some clones in this sample may be carry-over from other donors' samples.

This clonotype was recorded many times. The chain couples TRBV5-1 to TRBJ2-1, with 12 bases aligning to TRBD2. Trimming cost V 3 bases and J 0 bases; bases outside gene matches: 4. The CDR3 length is 17 residues. Germline lookup yields CDR1 SGHRS and CDR2 YFSETQ. CDR3 DNA: TGCGCCAGCAGCTGGGGACTAGCGGGCGCCTCCTACAATGAGCAGTTCTTC. Translating it yields CASSWGLAGASYNEQFF. The whole variable domain, filled in from reference TRBV5-1 and TRBJ2-1, reads KAGVTQTPRYLIKTRGQQVTLSCSPISGHRSVSWYQQTPGQGLQFLFEYFSETQRNKGNFPGRFSGRQFSNSRSEMNVSTLELGDSALYLCASSWGLAGASYNEQFFGPGTRLTVL.

Worth noting for this clonotype: The missing conserved phenylalanine or tryptophan at the end of this CDR3 makes a read error likely. No DNA is shown, since the ends of the CDR3 on it are uncertain; the CDR3 is the one TCRdb lists. The chain combines TRBV11-1 with TRBJ1-5. The CDR3 is 8 amino acids long, termini counted. CDR1 is SGHAT, CDR2 FQDESV, per germline (reference sequence). CDR3 sequence reads: CASSSVGS.

This clonotype was found many times. The V call is TRBV4-1, the J call TRBJ2-1; 12 nucleotides match TRBD2. The CDR3 runs to 21 residues. The germline V gene has CDR1 MGHRA and CDR2 YSYEKL. Trimming took 2 bases from V and 7 from J; bases not matched to a gene: 21. CDR3 sequence reads: CASSQRDPLAISSGRVNEQFF. CDR3 nucleotides: TGCGCCAGCAGCCAACGAGACCCCTTGGCGATATCTAGCGGGAGGGTGAATGAGCAGTTCTTC.

Comments on this clonotype: This could be a read error, since a much larger clone is one nucleotide away. The chain combines TRBV3-1 with TRBJ2-3; no clear D gene. Trimming took off 4 bases at V and 2 bases at J, with 13 bases between the two ends. The CDR3 runs 15 residues. CDR1 and CDR2 from the germline V gene are LGHDT and YNNKEL (reference sequence). The CDR3 DNA reads as TGTGCCAGCAGCCGAGGAATCCACCTCACAGATACGCAGTATTTT. Its translation is CASSRGIHLTDTQYF.

The J gene is TRBJ1-2, the V gene TRBV20-1, with D perhaps matching TRBD1 (6 bases). Trimming cost V 4 bases and J 0 bases, with 15 bases left between them. CDR1 and CDR2 from the germline V gene are DFQATT and SNEGSKA (reference sequence). There are 15 residues in the CDR3. CDR3 sequence (DNA): TGCAGTGCTAAGGGGGACACTGAAGCTAACTATGGCTACACCTTC. It encodes CSAKGDTEANYGYTF.

This rearrangement joins TRBV7-9 to TRBJ1-5; D unresolved. Germline V gene data show CDR1 as SEHNR and CDR2 as FQNEAQ (reference sequence). V was pared by 2 bases and J by 3 bases, with 11 bases between. The CDR3 sequence is 15 residues long. The CDR3 region is CASSLSGVANQPQHF. Written as DNA, the CDR3 is TGTGCCAGCAGCTTATCGGGCGTGGCCAATCAGCCCCAGCATTTT.

As regards this clonotype: Lacking the conserved final phenylalanine or tryptophan, this CDR3 likely reflects a read error. The chain joins TRBV7-2 to TRBJ1-6, with a possible D match to TRBD1 (5 bases). CDR3 length: 15 amino acids. Germline loops: CDR1 SGHTA, CDR2 FQGNSA. The CDR3 region is CASSESRQGNSPLHS. The DNA of the CDR3 is TGTGCCAGCAGCGAAAGTAGGCAGGGCAATTCACCTCTCCACTCT.

This clonotype was counted ten times or more. The chain couples TRBV5-4 to TRBJ2-7; D ambiguous. Germline loops: CDR1 SGHNT, CDR2 YYREEE (reference sequence). The V end lost 3 bases, the J end lost 3 bases, and 7 bases lay between the germline ends. There are 12 residues in the CDR3. CDR3 amino acids: CASSSDVYEQYF. The CDR3 region has the DNA TGTGCCAGCAGCTCGGACGTCTACGAGCAGTACTTC.

The sample holds many counts of this clonotype. One end of the junction does not line up with germline, which may come from a read error. Here the CDR3 reads CASSHSRGIYEQYF. CDR3 coding DNA: TGTGCCAGCAGTCACTCTCGAGGGATCTACGAGCAGTACTTC. The chain recombines TRBV6-6 with TRBJ2-7; possibly TRBD2 for D (5 bases). The CDR3 is made up of 14 amino acids. Per the germline V gene, CDR1 is MNHNY and CDR2 is SVGAGI (reference sequence).

This clonotype came up many times. At one of its ends the junction is not consistent with the germline gene, which may arise from a read error. The V gene is TRBV25-1, the J gene TRBJ1-2, with unresolved D. This CDR3 comprises 13 residues. Germline CDR1 reads MGHDK; CDR2 reads SYGVNS. CDR3 residues: CASSDYLNYSYTF. CDR3 in DNA: TGTGCCAGCAGTGATTATCTCAACTATAGCTACACCTTC.

This clonotype was observed many times. The V call is TRBV20-1, the J call TRBJ2-1; possible D gene TRBD2, 6 bases. V dropped 5 bases and J dropped 5 bases, with 16 bases sitting between them. The CDR3 is 14 residues long. CDR1 is DFQATT, CDR2 SNEGSKA, per germline (reference sequence). Written as DNA, the CDR3 is TGCAGTGCTGCCGGTGGGTTAGCGGACAATGAGCAGTTCTTC. Amino acids: CSAAGGLADNEQFF.

For this clonotype: This could be a read error, since a much larger clone is one nucleotide away. This chain links TRBV6-2 or TRBV6-3 with TRBJ2-7; D is unresolved. There are 17 residues in the CDR3. V dropped 5 bases and J dropped 1 base, with 21 bases sitting between them. Looked up from germline, CDR1 is MNHEY and CDR2 is SVGEGT. The CDR3 loop reads CASSHQLPGPVSYEQYF. Written as DNA, the CDR3 is TGTGCCAGCAGTCACCAACTTCCCGGGCCGGTGTCCTACGAGCAGTACTTC.

There are many counts of this clonotype. This chain uses TRBV3-1 with TRBJ2-2, with D perhaps matching TRBD1 or TRBD2 (6 bases each). This CDR3 region has 17 residues. From germline, CDR1 is LGHDT and CDR2 YNNKEL (reference sequence). The V and J ends lost 1 base and 0 bases respectively, with 12 bases between them. CDR3 DNA: TGTGCCAGCAGCCAAGTCGGGGGCGGCTCGAACACCGGGGAGCTGTTTTTT. It is translated as CASSQVGGGSNTGELFF.

This clonotype has at least ten counts. The chain recombines TRBV6-5 with TRBJ1-3; 7 bases are shared with TRBD1. CDR1 MNHEY and CDR2 SVGAGI come from the germline V gene. The ends lost 8 bases at V and 2 bases at J; junction bases unmatched: 15. The CDR3 is made up of 17 amino acids. CDR3 sequence: CASRQGGGGPTGNTIYF. CDR3 nucleotide sequence: TGTGCCAGCCGCCAGGGGGGGGGTGGGCCGACTGGAAACACCATATATTTT.

This clonotype was counted ten times or more. The chain is built from TRBV27 and TRBJ2-5, with 9 bases that match TRBD2. The V and J ends lost 4 bases and 5 bases, in that order; junction bases with no gene match: 11. The germline CDR1 and CDR2 sequences are MNHEY and SMNVEV (reference sequence). CDR3 length: 16 amino acids. Here the CDR3 DNA reads TGTGCCAGCAGTTCGCGTAATAGCGGGAGTGTGGAGACCCAGTACTTC. Translating gives CASSSRNSGSVETQYF.

This clonotype was found many times. This rearrangement joins TRBV6-5 to TRBJ2-3, with 8 bases fitting TRBD2. CDR1 MNHEY and CDR2 SVGAGI come from the germline V gene. The CDR3 is 15 amino acids. With V trimmed by 5 bases and J by 1 base, 5 bases remained unmatched. CDR3 region: CASSRAAGGTDTQYF. CDR3 nucleotides: TGTGCCAGCAGTCGGGCAGCGGGGGGCACAGATACGCAGTATTTT.

This clonotype was recorded many times. This sequence joins TRBV5-8 and TRBJ1-2; no clear D gene. Germline CDR1 is SGHTS and CDR2 is YDEGEE. The CDR3 covers 11 residues. The ends were cut back, 7 bases at V and 8 bases at J, with 12 bases in the middle. This chain's CDR3 is CASGPGWGYTF. Written as DNA, the CDR3 is TGTGCCAGCGGCCCCGGCTGGGGCTACACCTTC.

The table lists this clonotype with many counts. The genes are TRBV20-1 and TRBJ1-4; unclear D gene. Trimming left V 5 bases short and J 5 bases short, with 9 bases between. Germline V gene lookup returns CDR1 DFQATT and CDR2 SNEGSKA (reference sequence). The CDR3 has 12 residues. The CDR3: CSAGTENEKLFF. In nucleotides, the CDR3 is TGCAGTGCTGGAACAGAAAATGAAAAACTGTTTTTT.

In its sample, this clonotype was seen a few times. A read error is possible here, since a much larger clone lies one base away. V gene TRBV20-1 combines with J gene TRBJ2-1; 11 nucleotides match TRBD2. Germline trimming cut 8 bases from V and 5 bases from J; bases unmatched to any gene: 17. Germline V CDR1 and CDR2: DFQATT, SNEGSKA (reference sequence). The CDR3 consists of 17 residues. The CDR3 DNA is TGCAGTTTCCCCGAGGTTAGCGGGAGGGCAAGGGACAATGAGCAGTTCTTC. Protein: CSFPEVSGRARDNEQFF.

The V call is TRBV6-6, the J call TRBJ2-5; the D gene is possibly TRBD2 (5 bases). The CDR3 consists of 13 residues. Germline CDR1 and CDR2: MNHNY and SVGAGI (reference sequence). The ends were cut back, 5 bases at V and 9 bases at J, with 16 bases in the middle. CDR3 loop: CASSHAGNQPQYF. The DNA of the CDR3 is TGTGCCAGCAGTCACGCCGGGAATCAGCCCCAGTACTTC.

This clonotype showed up many times. The chain joins TRBV20-1 to TRBJ1-1; the D gene is possibly TRBD1 (5 bases). In germline, CDR1 is DFQATT, CDR2 SNEGSKA (reference sequence). The V and J ends lost 0 bases and 7 bases respectively, with 15 bases between them. This CDR3 spans 14 amino acids. In nucleotides, the CDR3 is TGCAGTGCTAGAGAGGGGGATAGGACCCATGAAGCTTTCTTT. Protein product: CSAREGDRTHEAFF.

This clonotype has ten or more counts. The chain joins TRBV19 to TRBJ2-6; the D is unclear. Germline V lookup: CDR1 LNHDA, CDR2 SQIVND (reference sequence). The CDR3 is made up of 16 amino acids. V lost 1 base, J lost 0 bases, and 7 bases lay in between. CDR3 nucleotides: TGTGCCAGTAGTATAGCTTCGGGCTCTGGGGCCAACGTCCTGACTTTC. This encodes CASSIASGSGANVLTF.

About this clonotype: At one of its ends the junction is not consistent with the germline gene, which may arise from a read error. The rearrangement links TRBV2 to TRBJ1-6; 9 nucleotides agree with TRBD1. CDR1 SNHLY and CDR2 FYNNEI come from the germline V gene. This CDR3 has 15 residues. The CDR3 DNA reads TGTGCCAGCACACCGGGACAGGGTGGTTATTCACCCCTCCACTTC. It translates to CASTPGQGGYSPLHF.

The rearrangement links TRBV2 to TRBJ2-3; 10 bases align to TRBD2. Germline V gives CDR1 SNHLY, CDR2 FYNNEI. The junction had 7 bases not matched to a gene; V was cut back by 5 bases and J by 5 bases. This CDR3 is built from 15 residues. This CDR3 is CASSSLRLAGDTQYF. DNA of the CDR3: TGTGCCAGCAGTTCTTTACGACTAGCGGGAGATACGCAGTATTTT.

At least ten counts were recorded for this clonotype. V is TRBV7-6 and J is TRBJ2-7, with D hard to call. Trimming took 0 bases from V and 2 from J, leaving 14 bases between them. The CDR3 length is 16 residues. Germline loops: CDR1 SGHVS, CDR2 FNYEAQ. CDR3 protein: CASSLAGEAFAYEQYF. The CDR3 DNA sequence: TGTGCCAGCAGCTTAGCAGGCGAGGCCTTCGCCTACGAGCAGTACTTC.

This chain links TRBV2 with TRBJ1-2; D perhaps matches TRBD1 (5 bases). Looked up from germline, CDR1 is SNHLY and CDR2 is FYNNEI. This CDR3 is built from 13 residues. Trimming took off 4 bases at V and 6 bases at J, with 12 bases between the two ends. CDR3 nucleotides: TGTGCCAGCAGTGGGGGGGTCCGGCATGGCTACACCTTC. The encoded protein is CASSGGVRHGYTF.